This T cell receptor (beta chain) was sequenced during a study of T cell responses to AZD1222 COVID-19 vaccine (TCRdb year 2021). Study-wide context: Because spike-specific TCR depth and breadth did not differ between the two schedules, AZD1222 recipients who got a second dose at roughly 4 weeks were pooled with those who got a second dose at roughly 12 weeks. Trial participants were enrolled into age subgroups of 18-55, 56-69 and 70-plus years, which contained around 150, 29 and 61 TCR-sequenced participants, respectively. A total of around 240 trial participants underwent TCR sequencing, of whom 200 to 220 received two doses of AZD1222 and about 26 received two doses of the MenACWY control vaccine.

This clone was seen just once. This clone's antigen is unknown. Per-base quality was not reported, and no clone a single base away is much larger than it. Explained via the paper, the time point label denotes: baseline before first vaccination. Vaccinee samples were obtained from the UK trials COV001 and COV002, which included a single-blind randomized controlled phase 2/3 trial of AZD1222 (ChAdOx1 nCoV-19) in healthy adults. For TCRbeta chain sequencing, PBMC samples were collected from trial participants at day 0 and at day 28 after the second dose. The CDR3 regions of human TCRbeta chains were analyzed by immunosequencing. In the source study's methods: TCRs in the repertoires were compared against a reference library of SARS-CoV-2-specific TCRs that had been generated with the MIRA antigen-specificity platform. Breadth was defined as the fraction of unique TCRs that were SARS-CoV-2-associated, and depth was defined as the fraction of total T cells that were SARS-CoV-2-associated. Each spike-specific TCR was assigned to its reactive spike region and to a CD4 or CD8 class using the MIRA data. Log10-transformed breadth and depth values were compared by one-way ANOVA with Sidak's multiple comparisons tests. TCRdb took over this immuneACCESS table, retaining in-frame rearrangements with V and J assigned. Such tables are incomplete; in checked studies, under half of the missing clones stem from an unresolved V gene, and the remainder is unexplained. V and J calls and clone size are those listed in that table; D and trimming were worked out from the DNA. In all, the sample holds some 100,000 clones, and approximately 91% of those were seen once. Together, the top ten hold 20% to 25% of the sample.

Relative to germline, V is 3 bases shorter and J is 7 bases shorter, with 12 bases between their ends. The CDR3 sequence holds 13 residues, the cysteine and phenylalanine included. Just the 39-base CDR3 DNA is kept, in frame starting at base 1. The full study reports these points: In the small 56-69-year group, the increase in depth fell short of significance, most likely because of low power. Conclusions about previously exposed vaccinees are limited because only five to seven AZD1222 recipients were SARS-CoV-2 seropositive at baseline. No day 14 peak-response samples were available, so repertoires were characterized only after the peak T cell response. CD4 TCRs associated with the vaccine covered the entire spike protein, and the dominant responses were in regions 160-218 and 743-854. After two AZD1222 doses, spike-specific TCR breadth and depth were significantly higher than at day 0 and than in MenACWY recipients. Most participants were white British and females outnumbered males, and the authors suggested that clonal diversity may have been underestimated. Nearly half of unique spike-specific TCRs reportedly recognized epitopes outside regions mutated in the B.1.351 and B.1.1.7 variants.

This specimen was peripheral blood, taken on day 0 of AZD1222 vaccination. The source is an adult in good health. The V gene is TRBV12-3 or TRBV12-4 and the J gene is TRBJ1-1; the D gene is unclear. The CDR3: CASSLSWDSEAFF. Here is the DNA: TGTGCCAGCAGTTTGTCTTGGGATAGTGAAGCTTTCTTT.